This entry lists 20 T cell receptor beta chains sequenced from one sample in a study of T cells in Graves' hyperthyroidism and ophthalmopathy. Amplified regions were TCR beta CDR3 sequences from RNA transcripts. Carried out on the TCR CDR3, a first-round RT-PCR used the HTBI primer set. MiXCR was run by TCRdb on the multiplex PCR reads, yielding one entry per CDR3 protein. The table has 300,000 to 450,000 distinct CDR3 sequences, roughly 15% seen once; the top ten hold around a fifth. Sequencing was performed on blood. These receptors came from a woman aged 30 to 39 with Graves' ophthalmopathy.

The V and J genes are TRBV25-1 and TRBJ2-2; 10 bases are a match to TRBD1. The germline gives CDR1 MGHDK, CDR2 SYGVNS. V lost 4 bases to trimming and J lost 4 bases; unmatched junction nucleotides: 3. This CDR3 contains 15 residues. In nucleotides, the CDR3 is TGTGCCAGCAGTGGGGACAGGGGAATCACCGGGGAGCTGTTTTTT. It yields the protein CASSGDRGITGELFF. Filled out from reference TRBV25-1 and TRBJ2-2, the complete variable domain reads EADIYQTPRYLVIGTGKKITLECSQTMGHDKMYWYQQDPGMELHLIHYSYGVNSTEKGDLSSESTVSRIRTEHFPLTLESARPSHTSQYLCASSGDRGITGELFFGEGSRLTVL.

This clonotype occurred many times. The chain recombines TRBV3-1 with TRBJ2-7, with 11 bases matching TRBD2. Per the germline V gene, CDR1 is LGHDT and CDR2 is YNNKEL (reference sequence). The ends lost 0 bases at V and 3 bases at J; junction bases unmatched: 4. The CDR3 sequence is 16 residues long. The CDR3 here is CASSQDIGLAGYEQYF. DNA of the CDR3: TGTGCCAGCAGCCAAGATATAGGACTAGCGGGCTACGAGCAGTACTTC.

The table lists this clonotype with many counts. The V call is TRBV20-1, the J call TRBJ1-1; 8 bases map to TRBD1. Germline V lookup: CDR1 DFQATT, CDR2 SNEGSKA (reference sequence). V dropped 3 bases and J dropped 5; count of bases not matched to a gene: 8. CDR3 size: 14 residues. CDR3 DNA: TGCAGTGCTAGTCCCATGCGGACAGGGACTGAAGCTTTCTTT. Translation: CSASPMRTGTEAFF.

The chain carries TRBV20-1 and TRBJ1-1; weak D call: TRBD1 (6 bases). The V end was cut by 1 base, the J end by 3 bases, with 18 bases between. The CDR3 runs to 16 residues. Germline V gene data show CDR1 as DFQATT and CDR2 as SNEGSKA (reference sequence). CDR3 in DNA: TGCAGTGCTAGAGGGTTGGGCGGGGGGCTTGACACTGAAGCTTTCTTT. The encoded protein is CSARGLGGGLDTEAFF.

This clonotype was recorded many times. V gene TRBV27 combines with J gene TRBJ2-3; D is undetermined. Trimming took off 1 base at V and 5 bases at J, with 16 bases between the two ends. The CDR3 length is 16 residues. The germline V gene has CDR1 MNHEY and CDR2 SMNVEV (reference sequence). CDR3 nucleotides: TGTGCCAGCAGTTTATACACGAACCCTTTACTAGATACGCAGTATTTT. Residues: CASSLYTNPLLDTQYF.

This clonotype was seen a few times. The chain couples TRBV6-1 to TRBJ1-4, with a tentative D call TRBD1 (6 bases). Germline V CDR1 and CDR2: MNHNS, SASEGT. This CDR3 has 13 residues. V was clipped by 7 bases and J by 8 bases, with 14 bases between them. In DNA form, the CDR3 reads TGTGCCAGCATCAGGGGTGGGGGGGAAAAACTGTTTTTT. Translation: CASIRGGGEKLFF.

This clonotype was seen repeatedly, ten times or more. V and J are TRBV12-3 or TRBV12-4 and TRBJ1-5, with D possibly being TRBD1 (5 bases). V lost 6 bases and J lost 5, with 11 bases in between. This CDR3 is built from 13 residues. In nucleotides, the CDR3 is TGTGCCAGCAGCGAACCGGGGGATCAGCCCCAGCATTTT. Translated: CASSEPGDQPQHF.

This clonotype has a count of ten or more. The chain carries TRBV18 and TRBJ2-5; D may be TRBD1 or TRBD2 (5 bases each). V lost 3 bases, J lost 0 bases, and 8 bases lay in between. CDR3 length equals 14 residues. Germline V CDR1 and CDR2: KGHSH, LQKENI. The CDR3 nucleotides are TGTGCCAGCTCACCCAGGGAGAACCAAGAGACCCAGTACTTC. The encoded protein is CASSPRENQETQYF.

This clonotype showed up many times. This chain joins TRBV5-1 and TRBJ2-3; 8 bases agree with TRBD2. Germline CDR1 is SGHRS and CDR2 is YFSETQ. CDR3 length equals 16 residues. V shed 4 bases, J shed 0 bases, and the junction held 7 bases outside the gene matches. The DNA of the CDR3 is TGCGCCAGCAGCCTCGAGCGGGGGCCCAGCACAGATACGCAGTATTTT. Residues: CASSLERGPSTDTQYF.

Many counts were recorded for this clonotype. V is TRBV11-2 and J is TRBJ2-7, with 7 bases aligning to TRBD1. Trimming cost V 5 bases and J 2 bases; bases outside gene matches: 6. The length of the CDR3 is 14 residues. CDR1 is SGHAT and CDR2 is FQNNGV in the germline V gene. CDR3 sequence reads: CASSGGQRPYEQYF. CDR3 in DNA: TGTGCCAGCAGCGGGGGACAGAGGCCCTACGAGCAGTACTTC.

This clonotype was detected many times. The CDR3 sequence is CASSPDRGRSTDTQYF. CDR3 DNA sequence: TGTGCCAGCTCACCTGACAGGGGTCGGAGCACAGATACGCAGTATTTT. The chain recombines TRBV18 with TRBJ2-3; 8 positions agree with TRBD1. The CDR3 extends over 16 amino acids. The V and J ends lost 3 bases and 0 bases, in that order; junction bases with no gene match: 5. CDR1 and CDR2 (germline): KGHSH, LQKENI.

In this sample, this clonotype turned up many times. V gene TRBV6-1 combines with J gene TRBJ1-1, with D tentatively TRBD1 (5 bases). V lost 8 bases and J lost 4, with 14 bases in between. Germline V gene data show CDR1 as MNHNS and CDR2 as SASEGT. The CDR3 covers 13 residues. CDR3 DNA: TGTGCCAGCGGCCGGGTGGGGGTCACTGAAGCTTTCTTT. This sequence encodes CASGRVGVTEAFF.

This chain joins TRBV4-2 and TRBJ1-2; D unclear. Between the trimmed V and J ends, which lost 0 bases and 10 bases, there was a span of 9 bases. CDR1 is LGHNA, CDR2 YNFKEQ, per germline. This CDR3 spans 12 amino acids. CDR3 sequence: CASSQERGVYTF. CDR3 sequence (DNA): TGTGCCAGCAGCCAAGAACGGGGTGTCTACACCTTC.

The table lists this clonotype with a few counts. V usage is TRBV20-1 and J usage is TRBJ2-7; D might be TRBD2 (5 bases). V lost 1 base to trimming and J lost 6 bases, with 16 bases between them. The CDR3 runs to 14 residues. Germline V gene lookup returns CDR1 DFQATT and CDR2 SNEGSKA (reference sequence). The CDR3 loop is CSARVAGPRGEQYF. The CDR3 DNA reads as TGCAGTGCTAGAGTGGCCGGGCCCCGGGGCGAGCAGTACTTC.

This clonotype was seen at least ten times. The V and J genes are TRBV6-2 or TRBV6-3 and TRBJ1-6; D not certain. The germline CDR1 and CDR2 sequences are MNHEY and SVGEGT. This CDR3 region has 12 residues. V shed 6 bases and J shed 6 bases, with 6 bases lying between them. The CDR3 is CASREINSPLHF. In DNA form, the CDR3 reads TGTGCCAGCAGGGAGATTAATTCACCCCTCCACTTT.

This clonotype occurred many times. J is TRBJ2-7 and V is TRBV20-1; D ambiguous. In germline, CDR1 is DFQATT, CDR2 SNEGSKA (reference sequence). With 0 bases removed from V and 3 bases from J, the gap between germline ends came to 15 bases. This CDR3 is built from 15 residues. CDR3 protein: CSARDPVKMGYEQYF. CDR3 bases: TGCAGTGCTAGAGATCCTGTGAAGATGGGCTACGAGCAGTACTTC.

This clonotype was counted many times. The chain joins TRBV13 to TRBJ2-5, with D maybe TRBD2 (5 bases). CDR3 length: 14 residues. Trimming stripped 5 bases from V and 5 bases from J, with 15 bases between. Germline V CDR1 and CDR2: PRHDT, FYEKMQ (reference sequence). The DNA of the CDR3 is TGTGCCAGCAGCGCGCGGACTCTTCAGGAGACCCAGTACTTC. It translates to CASSARTLQETQYF.

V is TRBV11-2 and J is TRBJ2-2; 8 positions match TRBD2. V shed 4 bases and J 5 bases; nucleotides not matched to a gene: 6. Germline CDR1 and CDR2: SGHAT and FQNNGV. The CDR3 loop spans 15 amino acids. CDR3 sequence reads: CASSSGTRGTGELFF. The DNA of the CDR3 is TGTGCCAGCAGCTCCGGGACTAGGGGTACCGGGGAGCTGTTTTTT.

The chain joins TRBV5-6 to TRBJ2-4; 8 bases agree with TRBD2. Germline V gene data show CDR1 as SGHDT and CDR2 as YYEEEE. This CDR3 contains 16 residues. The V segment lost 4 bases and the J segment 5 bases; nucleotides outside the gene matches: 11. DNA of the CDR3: TGTGCCAGCAGCACGCCGGGACTAGAGTCCCAAAACATTCAGTACTTC. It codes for CASSTPGLESQNIQYF.

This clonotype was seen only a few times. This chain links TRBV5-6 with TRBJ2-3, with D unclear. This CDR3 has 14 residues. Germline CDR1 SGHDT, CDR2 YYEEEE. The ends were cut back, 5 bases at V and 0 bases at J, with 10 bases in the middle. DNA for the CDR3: TGTGCCAGCAGGATACGCTCTAGCACAGATACGCAGTATTTT. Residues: CASRIRSSTDTQYF.